A single sample is the source of the 26 T cell receptor beta chains below, sequenced in a study of blood T cell repertoires in COVID-19. Sequencing was performed with immunoSEQ multiplex PCR; in TCRdb, only in-frame clones are kept and a portion is missing. The table records approximately 330,000 clones, 70% to 90% of them present only once. Sequencing was carried out using peripheral blood. The receptor set was obtained from a woman aged 45-65 years with active or convalescent COVID-19.

The chain joins TRBV2 to TRBJ1-2; TRBD1 is a possible D gene (5 bases). V was pared by 6 bases and J by 3 bases, with 8 bases between. Germline V gives CDR1 SNHLY, CDR2 FYNNEI. The CDR3 runs 12 residues. The CDR3: CASRGLDYGYTF. The CDR3 DNA is TGTGCCAGCAGGGGGCTCGACTATGGCTACACCTTC.

V gene TRBV10-3 combines with J gene TRBJ2-3; TRBD2 matches 11 bases. Trimming cost V 6 bases and J 7 bases; bases outside gene matches: 6. This CDR3 has 14 amino acids. The germline gives CDR1 ENHRY, CDR2 SYGVKD. CDR3: CAISLAGGVNTQYF. CDR3 sequence (DNA): TGTGCCATCAGCCTAGCGGGAGGAGTAAATACGCAGTATTTT.

This clone was recorded a few times. The chain recombines TRBV15 with TRBJ1-2, with D tentatively TRBD1 (5 bases). The CDR3 runs 16 residues. The V end lost 1 base, the J end lost 2 bases, and 14 bases lay between the germline ends. Germline V lookup: CDR1 LNHNV, CDR2 YYDKDF (reference sequence). The CDR3 sequence: CATSRGPGSRNYGYTF. The DNA of the CDR3 is TGTGCCACCAGCAGAGGCCCAGGGTCTCGAAACTATGGCTACACCTTC.

The chain has TRBV12-3 or TRBV12-4 and TRBJ1-1; no firm D call. The CDR3 is 11 residues long. V lost 4 bases to trimming and J lost 5 bases, with 5 bases between them. The CDR3 bases are TGTGCCAGCAGTTCGGGAACTGAAGCTTTCTTT. Its protein is CASSSGTEAFF.

This clone was detected a few times. This chain connects TRBV4-1 to TRBJ1-3, with D unclear. The CDR3 consists of 14 residues. The V gene's germline CDR1 is MGHRA and CDR2 YSYEKL. V lost 4 bases, J lost 1 base, and 8 bases lay in between. The CDR3 DNA sequence: TGCGCCAGCAGCCCGCGGGGATCTGGAAACACCATATATTTT. Encoded protein: CASSPRGSGNTIYF.

The chain joins TRBV11-2 to TRBJ1-6, with 8 bases matching TRBD1. Losses at the gene ends were 6 bases for V and 5 bases for J; bases not matched to a gene: 6. This CDR3 is 15 amino acids long. The germline CDR1 and CDR2 sequences are SGHAT and FQNNGV. The DNA for the CDR3 is TGTGCCAGCAGATCCGGGACAGGACATAATTCACCCCTCCACTTT. Protein: CASRSGTGHNSPLHF.

This clone was detected once. This chain joins TRBV15 and TRBJ2-7, with TRBD1 as a possible D gene (6 bases). CDR3 length: 15 amino acids. Germline CDR1 is LNHNV and CDR2 is YYDKDF (reference sequence). Trimming left V 5 bases short and J 9 bases short, with 23 bases between. The CDR3 DNA reads TGTGCCACCAGCCTTCTCGGACAGAGCTACGCCGGGCAGTACTTC. Amino acids: CATSLLGQSYAGQYF.

A few counts support this clone. The V and J genes are TRBV7-2 and TRBJ2-3, with 12 bases that match TRBD2. Germline CDR1 reads SGHTA; CDR2 reads FQGNSA. This CDR3 is 16 amino acids long. The V gene end was trimmed by 6 bases and the J gene end by 1 base; junction bases not matched to a gene: 5. In DNA form, the CDR3 reads TGTGCCAGCAGTAGACTAGCGGGAGCCCGCACAGATACGCAGTATTTT. It is translated as CASSRLAGARTDTQYF.

CDR3 nucleotides: TGTGCCAGCAGACACCGGGGACAGCTCCAAGAGACCCAGTACTTC. It encodes CASRHRGQLQETQYF. The chain recombines TRBV27 with TRBJ2-5; TRBD1 agrees at 7 bases. V gave up 6 bases and J gave up 1 base; unmatched junction bases: 8. From germline, CDR1 is MNHEY and CDR2 SMNVEV (reference sequence). This CDR3 spans 15 amino acids.

The rearrangement joins TRBV6-2 or TRBV6-3 to TRBJ1-5; 7 positions match TRBD1. V was pared by 0 bases and J by 7 bases, with 21 bases of the junction left unmatched. The germline CDR1 and CDR2 sequences are MNHEY and SVGEGT. The length of the CDR3 is 20 residues. The CDR3 reads CASSYSSLVLEGAYDQPQHF. CDR3 coding DNA: TGTGCCAGCAGTTACTCGTCACTGGTCTTGGAGGGGGCTTATGACCAGCCCCAGCATTTT.

The chain has TRBV30 and TRBJ1-1, with 7 bases that match TRBD1. This CDR3 is 14 amino acids long. Germline CDR1 reads GTSNPN; CDR2 reads SVGIG (reference sequence). V lost 2 bases, J lost 10 bases, and 13 bases stayed unmatched. CDR3 nucleotides: TGTGCCTGGAGTCAGGGGGGCGCGGCTGCTGGAGCTTTCTTT. As protein: CAWSQGGAAAGAFF.

The chain couples TRBV5-4 to TRBJ2-7; 8 positions agree with TRBD2. CDR1 and CDR2 from the germline V gene are SGHNT and YYREEE (reference sequence). The junction had 3 bases not matched to a gene; V was cut back by 1 base and J by 0 bases. The CDR3 consists of 15 residues. The CDR3 DNA reads TGTGCCAGCAGCTTGCAGCGGGGGAGCTCCTACGAGCAGTACTTC. Translation: CASSLQRGSSYEQYF.

This chain joins TRBV6-5 and TRBJ1-6, with 8 bases matching TRBD1. Per germline, CDR1 MNHEY and CDR2 SVGAGI. The CDR3 length is 15 residues. The junction had 7 bases not matched to a gene; V was cut back by 5 bases and J by 7 bases. The CDR3 protein is CASSTSGQGNSPLHF. The CDR3 nucleotides are TGTGCCAGCAGTACTTCCGGACAGGGAAATTCACCCCTCCACTTT.

V gene TRBV14 combines with J gene TRBJ2-1; TRBD2 matches 8 bases. J lost 7 bases, V lost 4 bases, and 15 bases had no gene match. CDR1 is SGHDN and CDR2 is FVKESK in the germline V gene. The CDR3 consists of 17 residues. CDR3 region: CASSRHVGGAGWNEQFF. The CDR3, as DNA: TGTGCCAGCAGCCGACACGTCGGGGGGGCCGGATGGAATGAGCAGTTCTTC.

The J gene is TRBJ1-1, the V gene TRBV18; 9 bases map to TRBD1. Germline values: CDR1 KGHSH, CDR2 LQKENI. There are 18 residues in the CDR3. V dropped 1 base and J dropped 0; count of bases not matched to a gene: 9. CDR3 sequence reads: CASSPRVTGGGMNTEAFF. In nucleotides, the CDR3 is TGTGCCAGCTCACCACGGGTGACAGGGGGAGGGATGAACACTGAAGCTTTCTTT.

This chain connects TRBV12-5 to TRBJ2-2; D possibly corresponds to TRBD1 (6 bases). Germline V gene sequence: CDR1 LGHNT, CDR2 FRNRAP. The CDR3 runs 15 residues. Trimming shortened V by 1 base and J by 3 bases, and 9 bases separated the two germline ends. CDR3 sequence: CASGLARTDTGELFF. The CDR3 DNA is TGTGCTAGTGGTTTGGCACGGACAGACACCGGGGAGCTGTTTTTT. The complete variable domain, with remaining parts taken from reference TRBV12-5 and TRBJ2-2, reads DARVTQTPRHKVTEMGQEVTMRCQPILGHNTVFWYRQTMMQGLELLAYFRNRAPLDDSGMPKDRFSAEMPDATLATLKIQPSEPRDSAVYFCASGLARTDTGELFFGEGSRLTVL.

The rearrangement links TRBV9 to TRBJ2-3, with 11 bases lining up with TRBD2. CDR3 size: 17 residues. CDR1 and CDR2 from the germline V gene are SGDLS and YYNGEE. V was pared by 3 bases and J by 7 bases, with 13 bases of the junction left unmatched. The CDR3 coding sequence is TGTGCCAGCAGCGACTCCATACTAGCGGGAGTAACATATACGCAGTATTTT. Translating gives CASSDSILAGVTYTQYF.

This clone has just a few counts. The V gene is TRBV7-3, the J gene TRBJ2-2; 9 positions match TRBD2. J gave up 6 bases and V 0 bases, and 11 bases lay outside the gene matches. The V gene's germline CDR1 is SGHTA and CDR2 FQGTGA. This CDR3 has 18 amino acids. The CDR3 loop is CASSLTGGSGGFSGELFF. In DNA, the CDR3 is TGTGCCAGCAGCTTAACGGGCGGTAGCGGGGGATTCTCCGGGGAGCTGTTTTTT.

V and J are TRBV4-3 and TRBJ1-4, with TRBD1 as a possible D gene (5 bases). This CDR3 has 14 amino acids. Germline-derived CDR1 and CDR2 are LGHNA and YSLEER. V was cut by 1 base and J by 5 bases, with 8 bases left in between. The CDR3 is CASSQGTQNEKLFF. Written as DNA, the CDR3 is TGCGCCAGCAGCCAAGGGACACAAAATGAAAAACTGTTTTTT.

The chain is built from TRBV9 and TRBJ1-2; 7 bases agree with TRBD1. The CDR3 is 14 residues long. Trimming removed 7 bases from V and 4 bases from J; junction bases left unmatched: 10. Germline values: CDR1 SGDLS, CDR2 YYNGEE. CDR3 amino acids: CASRKGGLGYGYTF. The CDR3 region has the DNA TGTGCCAGCCGCAAAGGGGGCTTGGGCTATGGCTACACCTTC.

The V gene is TRBV10-3, the J gene TRBJ2-7; no clear D. Germline CDR1 and CDR2: ENHRY and SYGVKD. The V end lost 4 bases, the J end lost 4 bases, and 5 bases lay between the germline ends. This CDR3 comprises 11 residues. The CDR3 loop reads CAISAEYEQYF. DNA of the CDR3: TGTGCCATCAGTGCGGAGTACGAGCAGTACTTC.

This clone showed up just once. This rearrangement joins TRBV19 to TRBJ1-6; a possible D gene is TRBD1 (5 bases). V was pared by 3 bases and J by 10 bases, with 13 bases between. Germline loops: CDR1 LNHDA, CDR2 SQIVND (reference sequence). The CDR3 is 14 residues long. The CDR3 sequence is CASSIRQGSSPLHF. The CDR3 nucleotides are TGTGCCAGTAGTATTAGGCAGGGCTCCTCACCCCTCCACTTT. Full variable domain (missing parts from reference TRBV19 and TRBJ1-6): DGGITQSPKYLFRKEGQNVTLSCEQNLNHDAMYWYRQDPGQGLRLIYYSQIVNDFQKGDIAEGYSVSREKKESFPLTVTSAQKNPTAFYLCASSIRQGSSPLHFGNGTRLTVT.

The rearrangement links TRBV11-2 to TRBJ1-2; a weak D match, TRBD1 (6 bases). V lost 4 bases, J lost 6 bases, and 18 bases lay in between. The V gene's germline CDR1 is SGHAT and CDR2 FQNNGV. The CDR3 extends over 15 amino acids. The CDR3 sequence is CASSSSFDRNDGYTF. The CDR3 region has the DNA TGTGCCAGCAGCTCCTCTTTTGACAGGAACGATGGCTACACCTTC.

The chain links TRBV3-1 (or the pseudogene TRBV3-2) to TRBJ2-7; TRBD2 matches 8 bases. J lost 6 bases, V lost 0 bases, and 7 bases had no gene match. The V gene's germline CDR1 is LGHDT and CDR2 YNNKEL (reference sequence). The CDR3 is 15 residues long. CDR3 bases: TGTGCCAGCAGCCAAGAGGCGGCGGGAGGAGGCGAGCAGTACTTC. Encoded protein: CASSQEAAGGGEQYF.

This chain connects TRBV7-8 to TRBJ1-1; weak D call: TRBD1 (5 bases). Trimming left V 2 bases short and J 4 bases short, with 11 bases between. The CDR3 length is 14 residues. Germline CDR1 reads SGHVS; CDR2 reads FQNEAQ. In DNA, the CDR3 is TGTGCCAGCAGCTTACTCGGACATTTCACTGAAGCTTTCTTT. Translating it yields CASSLLGHFTEAFF.

J is TRBJ1-6 and V is TRBV5-4; 8 bases agree with TRBD1. Per the germline V gene, CDR1 is SGHNT and CDR2 is YYREEE (reference sequence). The CDR3 extends over 15 amino acids. Trimming cost V 1 base and J 10 bases; bases outside gene matches: 7. In DNA form, the CDR3 reads TGTGCCAGCAGCTTGTTTGGACAGGGTTCATCACCCCTCCACTTT. This sequence encodes CASSLFGQGSSPLHF.